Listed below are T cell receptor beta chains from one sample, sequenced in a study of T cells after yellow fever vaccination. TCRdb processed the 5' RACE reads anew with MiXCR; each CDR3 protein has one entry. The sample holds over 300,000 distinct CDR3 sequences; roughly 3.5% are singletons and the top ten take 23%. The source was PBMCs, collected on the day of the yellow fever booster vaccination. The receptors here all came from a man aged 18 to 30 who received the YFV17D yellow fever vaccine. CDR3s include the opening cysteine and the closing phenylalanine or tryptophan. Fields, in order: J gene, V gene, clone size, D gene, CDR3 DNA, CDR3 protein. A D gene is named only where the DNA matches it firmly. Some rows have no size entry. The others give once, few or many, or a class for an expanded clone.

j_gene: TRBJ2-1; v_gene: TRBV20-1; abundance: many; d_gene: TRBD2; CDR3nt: TGCAGTGCTTTAGGACTAGTTGGCACTATTCTCAATGAGCAGTTCTTC; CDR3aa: CSALGLVGTILNEQFF
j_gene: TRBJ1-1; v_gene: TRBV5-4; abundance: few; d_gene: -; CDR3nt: TGTGCCAGCAGCTTTAGGGGGGTCGAAGCTTTCTTT; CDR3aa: CASSFRGVEAFF
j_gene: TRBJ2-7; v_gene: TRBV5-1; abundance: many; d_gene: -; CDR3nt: TGCGCCAGCAGCCGGGCCCCCTCATCCTCCTACGAGCAGTACTTC; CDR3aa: CASSRAPSSSYEQYF
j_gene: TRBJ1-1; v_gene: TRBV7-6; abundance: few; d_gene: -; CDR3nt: TGTGCCAGCAGCGCAGGGGTGGGGAACGACACTGAAGCTTTCTTT; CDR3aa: CASSAGVGNDTEAFF
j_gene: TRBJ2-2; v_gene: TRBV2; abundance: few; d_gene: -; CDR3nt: TGTGCCAGCGGGGGGGGGACAGCGAACACCGGGGAGCTGTTTTTT; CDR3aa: CASGGGTANTGELFF
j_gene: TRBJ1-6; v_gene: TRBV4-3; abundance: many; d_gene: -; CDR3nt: TGCGCCAGCAGCCAAGATCTATTTTCACCCCTCCACTTT; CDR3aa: CASSQDLFSPLHF
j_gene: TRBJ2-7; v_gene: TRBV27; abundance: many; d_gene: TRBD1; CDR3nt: TGTGCCAGCACCCCGCAGGGGGCCCTCGACGAGCAGTACTTC; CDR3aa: CASTPQGALDEQYF
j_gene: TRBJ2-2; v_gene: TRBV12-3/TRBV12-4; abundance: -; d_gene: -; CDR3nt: TGTGCCAGCAGTTTGGTGGGGGGCATCACCGGGGAGCTGTTTTTT; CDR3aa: CASSLVGGITGELFF
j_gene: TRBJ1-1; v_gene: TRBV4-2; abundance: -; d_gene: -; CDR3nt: TGTGCCAGCAGCCAAGATTCCCCGGGGAAGGCTTTCTTT; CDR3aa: CASSQDSPGKAFF
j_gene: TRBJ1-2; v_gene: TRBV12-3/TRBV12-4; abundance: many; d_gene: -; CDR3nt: TGTGCCAGCAGTTCCCCGTATGGCTACACCTTC; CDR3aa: CASSSPYGYTF
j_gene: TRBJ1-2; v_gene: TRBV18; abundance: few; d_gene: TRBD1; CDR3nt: TGTGCCAGCTCTAACCTAGCCGGGACAGGGCCCTATGGCTACACCTTC; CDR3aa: CASSNLAGTGPYGYTF
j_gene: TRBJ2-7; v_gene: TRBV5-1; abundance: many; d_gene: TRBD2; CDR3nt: TGCGCCAGCAGCTGGACGCTAGCGGGGGGGGCCTACGAGCAGTACTTC; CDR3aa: CASSWTLAGGAYEQYF
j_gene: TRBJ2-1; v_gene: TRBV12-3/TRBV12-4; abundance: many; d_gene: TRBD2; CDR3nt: TGTGCCAGCAAACTGGGCCGGACAGGGTTAACTAGCGGGGACAATGAGCAGTTCTTC; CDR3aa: CASKLGRTGLTSGDNEQFF
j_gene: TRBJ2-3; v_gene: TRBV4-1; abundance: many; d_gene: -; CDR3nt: TGCGCCAGCAGCCAAGTTGTGTCCACAGATACGCAGTATTTT; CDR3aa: CASSQVVSTDTQYF
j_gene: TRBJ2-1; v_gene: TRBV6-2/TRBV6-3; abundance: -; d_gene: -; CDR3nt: TGTGCCAGCGGGGTACGGGGGAATGAGCAGTTCTTC; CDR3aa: CASGVRGNEQFF
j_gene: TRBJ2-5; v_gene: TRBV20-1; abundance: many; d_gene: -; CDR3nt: TGCAGTGAAAGGGGGGATGCGGAGACCCAGTACTTC; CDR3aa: CSERGDAETQYF
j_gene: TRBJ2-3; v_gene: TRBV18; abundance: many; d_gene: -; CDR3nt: TGTGCCAGCTCACCATTGGCGGGGAACACAGATACGCAGTATTTT; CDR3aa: CASSPLAGNTDTQYF
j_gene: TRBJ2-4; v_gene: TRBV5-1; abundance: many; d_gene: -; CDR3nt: TGCGCCAGCAGCTTGGCGGGGTCGGCCAAAAACATTCAGTACTTC; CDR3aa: CASSLAGSAKNIQYF
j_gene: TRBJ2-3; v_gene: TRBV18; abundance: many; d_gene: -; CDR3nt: TGTGCCAGCTCACCACCGGTCCGCACAGATACGCAGTATTTT; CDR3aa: CASSPPVRTDTQYF
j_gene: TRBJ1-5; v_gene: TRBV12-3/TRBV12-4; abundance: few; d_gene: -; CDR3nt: TGTGCCAGCAGTCTTCCTGCGGGGCCCCAGCATTTT; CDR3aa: CASSLPAGPQHF
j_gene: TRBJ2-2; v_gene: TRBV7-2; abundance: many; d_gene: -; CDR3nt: TGTGCCAGCAGCATTACGTGGGGGCCGAACACCGGGGAGCTGTTTTTT; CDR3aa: CASSITWGPNTGELFF
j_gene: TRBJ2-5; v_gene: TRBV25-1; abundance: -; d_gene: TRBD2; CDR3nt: TGTGCCAGCAGTGGAGCGGGGAGAGGAGAGACCCAGTACTTC; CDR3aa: CASSGAGRGETQYF
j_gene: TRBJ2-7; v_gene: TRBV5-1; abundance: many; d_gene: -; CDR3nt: TGCGCCAGCAGCGTTGAGCACGAGCAGTACTTC; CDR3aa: CASSVEHEQYF
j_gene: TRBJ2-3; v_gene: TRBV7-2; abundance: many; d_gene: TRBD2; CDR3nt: TGTGCCAGCAGCTCCCTTTCCGGGACTAGCGGGGGGGGCACAGATACGCAGTATTTT; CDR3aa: CASSSLSGTSGGGTDTQYF
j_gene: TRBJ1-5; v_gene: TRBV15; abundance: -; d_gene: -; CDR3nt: TGTGCCACCAGCAGAGATAATCGAGGCAATCAGCCCCAGCATTTT; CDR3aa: CATSRDNRGNQPQHF
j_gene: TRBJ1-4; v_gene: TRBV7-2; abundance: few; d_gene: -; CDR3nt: TGTGCCAGCAGCGTCCGGGACAATGAAAAACTGTTTTTT; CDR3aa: CASSVRDNEKLFF
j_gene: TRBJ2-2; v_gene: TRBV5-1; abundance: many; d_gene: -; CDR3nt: TGCGCCAGCAGCTTTTTGGACACCGGGGAGCTGTTTTTT; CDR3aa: CASSFLDTGELFF
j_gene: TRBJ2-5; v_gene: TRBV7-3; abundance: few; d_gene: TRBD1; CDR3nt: TGTGCCAGCAGCCCTGGGACAGGGTTAGAGACCCAGTACTTC; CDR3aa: CASSPGTGLETQYF
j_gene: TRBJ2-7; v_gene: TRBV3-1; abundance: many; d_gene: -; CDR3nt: TGTGCCAGCAGCCAAGGACAGAGCATAGGGTACGAGCAGTACTTC; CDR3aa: CASSQGQSIGYEQYF
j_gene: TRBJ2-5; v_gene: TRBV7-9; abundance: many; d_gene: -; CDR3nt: TGTGCCAGCAGCTTGGGGAGTTACCAAGAGACCCAGTACTTC; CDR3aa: CASSLGSYQETQYF
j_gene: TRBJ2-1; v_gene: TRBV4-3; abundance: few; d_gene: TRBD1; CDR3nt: TGCGCCAGCAGCAGCGACAGGGGGCCTTTCGATGAGCAGTTCTTC; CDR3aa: CASSSDRGPFDEQFF
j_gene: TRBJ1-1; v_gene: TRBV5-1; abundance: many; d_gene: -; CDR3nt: TGCGCCAGCAGCTTTGATTTGGAGGGTTCGGCTGAAGCTTTCTTT; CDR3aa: CASSFDLEGSAEAFF
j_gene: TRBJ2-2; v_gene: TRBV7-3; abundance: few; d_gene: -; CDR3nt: TGTGCCAGCAGCTTATCACTCCCGAGGGCCGGGGAGCTGTTTTTT; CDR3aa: CASSLSLPRAGELFF
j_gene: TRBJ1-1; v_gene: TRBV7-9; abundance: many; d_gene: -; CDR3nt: TGTGCCAGCAGCTTAGAGGCCGGGACTGAAGCTTTCTTT; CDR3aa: CASSLEAGTEAFF
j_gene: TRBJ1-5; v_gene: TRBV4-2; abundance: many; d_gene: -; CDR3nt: TGTGCCAGCAGCCAAACCCGACATTCCCAGCCCCAGCATTTT; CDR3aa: CASSQTRHSQPQHF
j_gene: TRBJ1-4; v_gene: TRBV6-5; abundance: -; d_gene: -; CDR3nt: TGTGCCAGCATGGGGCTGGGGAATGAAAAACTGTTTTTT; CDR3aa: CASMGLGNEKLFF
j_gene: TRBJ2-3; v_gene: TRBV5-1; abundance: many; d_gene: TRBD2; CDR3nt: TGCGCCAGCAGCTTGGGCGGGGGAGGCACAGATACGCAGTATTTT; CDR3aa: CASSLGGGGTDTQYF
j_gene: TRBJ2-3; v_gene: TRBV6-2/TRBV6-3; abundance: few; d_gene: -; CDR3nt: TGTGCCAGCAGCCAACCACGGGGCACGGATACGCAGTATTTT; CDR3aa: CASSQPRGTDTQYF
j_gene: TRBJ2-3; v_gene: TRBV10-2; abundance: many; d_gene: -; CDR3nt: TGCGCCAGCAGTGGGGGGGTGAACCCGCAGTATTTT; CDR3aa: CASSGGVNPQYF
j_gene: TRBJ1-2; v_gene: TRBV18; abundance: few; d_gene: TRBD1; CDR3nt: TGTGCCAGCTCACTTCGGACAGGGCGGTTCGGTGGCTACACCTTC; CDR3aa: CASSLRTGRFGGYTF
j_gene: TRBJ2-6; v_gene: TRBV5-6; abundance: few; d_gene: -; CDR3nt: TGTGCCAGCAGCCAGGTGCTCAGGTTCTCTGGGGCCAACGTCCTGACTTTC; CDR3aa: CASSQVLRFSGANVLTF
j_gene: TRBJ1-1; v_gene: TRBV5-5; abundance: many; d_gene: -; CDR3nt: TGTGCCAGCAGCTTGGACCGCCCCTGGAGAGCTTTCTTT; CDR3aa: CASSLDRPWRAFF
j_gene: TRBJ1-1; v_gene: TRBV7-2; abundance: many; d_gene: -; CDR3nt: TGTGCCAGCAGCTCGGAGGGGAGTCGGGCTGAAGCTTTCTTT; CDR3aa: CASSSEGSRAEAFF
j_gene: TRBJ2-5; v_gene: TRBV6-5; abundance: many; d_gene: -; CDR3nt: TGTGCCAGCAGTTACTCGGTCCAGGGACAAGAGACCCAGTACTTC; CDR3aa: CASSYSVQGQETQYF
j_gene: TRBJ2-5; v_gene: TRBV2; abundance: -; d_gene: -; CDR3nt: TGTGCCAGCAGTGGTGAGAGCGCAACCCAGTACTTC; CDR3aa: CASSGESATQYF
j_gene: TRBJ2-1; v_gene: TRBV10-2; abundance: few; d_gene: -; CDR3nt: TGCGCCAGCAGTGATGGGCTCTACAATGAGCAGTTCTTC; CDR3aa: CASSDGLYNEQFF
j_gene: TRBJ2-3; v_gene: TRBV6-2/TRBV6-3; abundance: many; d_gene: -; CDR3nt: TGTGCCAGCAGTTTTTCTGGGACACCCTCGGGAGATACGCAGTATTTT; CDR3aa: CASSFSGTPSGDTQYF
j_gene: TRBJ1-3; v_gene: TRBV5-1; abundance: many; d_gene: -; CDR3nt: TGCGCCAGCAGCGAGGGCCTCGGTGGAAACACCATATATTTT; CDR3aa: CASSEGLGGNTIYF
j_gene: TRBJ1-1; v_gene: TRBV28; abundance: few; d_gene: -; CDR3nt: TGTGCCAGCAGTAACTGGGACAACGGGGCTTTCTTT; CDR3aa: CASSNWDNGAFF
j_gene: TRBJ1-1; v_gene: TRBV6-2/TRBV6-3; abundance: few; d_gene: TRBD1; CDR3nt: TGTGCCAGCAGTCTATACTACGCGGGACAGGGAAGGAACACTGAAGCTTTCTTT; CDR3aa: CASSLYYAGQGRNTEAFF
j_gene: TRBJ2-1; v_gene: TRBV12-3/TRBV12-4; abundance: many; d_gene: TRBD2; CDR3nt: TGTGCCAGCAGACTCAGACTAGCGGGGGGGAGGTACAATGAGCAGTTCTTC; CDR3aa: CASRLRLAGGRYNEQFF
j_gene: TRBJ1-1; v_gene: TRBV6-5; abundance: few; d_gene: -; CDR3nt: TGTGCCAGCAGTAAACAGCGGGTCGACACTGAAGCTTTCTTT; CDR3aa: CASSKQRVDTEAFF
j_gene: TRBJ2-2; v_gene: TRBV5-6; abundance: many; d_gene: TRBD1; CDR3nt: TGTGCCAGCAGCAAAGACAGGGGGAACGGCGGGGAGCTGTTTTTT; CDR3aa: CASSKDRGNGGELFF
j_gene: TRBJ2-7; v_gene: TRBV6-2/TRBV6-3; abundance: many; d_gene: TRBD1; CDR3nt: TGCGGTGTCGGACAGGGGGCTTACGAGCAGTACTTC; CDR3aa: CGVGQGAYEQYF
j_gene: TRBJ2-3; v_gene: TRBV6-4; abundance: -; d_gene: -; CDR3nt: TGTGCCAGCAAAAAGGTCGCGTCAGGAATCACAGATACGCAGTATTTT; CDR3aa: CASKKVASGITDTQYF
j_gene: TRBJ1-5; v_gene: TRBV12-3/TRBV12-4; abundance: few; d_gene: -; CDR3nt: TGTGCCAGCAGTTTAATGGGGAACAATCAGCCCCAGCATTTT; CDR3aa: CASSLMGNNQPQHF
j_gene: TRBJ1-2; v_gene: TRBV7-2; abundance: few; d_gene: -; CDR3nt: TGTGCCAGCAGGAGGGACATTGGCTACACCTTC; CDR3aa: CASRRDIGYTF